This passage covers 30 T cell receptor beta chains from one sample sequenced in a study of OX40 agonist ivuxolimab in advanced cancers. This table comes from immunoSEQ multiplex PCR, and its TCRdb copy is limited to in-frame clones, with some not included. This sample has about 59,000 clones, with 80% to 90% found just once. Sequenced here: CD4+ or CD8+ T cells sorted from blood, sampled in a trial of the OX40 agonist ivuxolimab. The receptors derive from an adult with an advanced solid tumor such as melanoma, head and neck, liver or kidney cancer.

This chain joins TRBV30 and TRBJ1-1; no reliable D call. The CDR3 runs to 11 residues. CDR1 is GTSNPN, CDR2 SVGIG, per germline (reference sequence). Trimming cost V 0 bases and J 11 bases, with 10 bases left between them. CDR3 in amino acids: CAWSVDPVAFF. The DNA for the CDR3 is TGTGCCTGGAGTGTCGACCCGGTCGCTTTCTTT.

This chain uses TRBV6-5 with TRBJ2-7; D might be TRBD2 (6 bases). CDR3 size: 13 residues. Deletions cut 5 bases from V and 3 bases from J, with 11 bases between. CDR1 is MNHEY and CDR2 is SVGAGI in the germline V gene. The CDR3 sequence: CASSVAVIYEQYF. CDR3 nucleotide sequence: TGTGCCAGCAGTGTAGCGGTTATCTACGAGCAGTACTTC.

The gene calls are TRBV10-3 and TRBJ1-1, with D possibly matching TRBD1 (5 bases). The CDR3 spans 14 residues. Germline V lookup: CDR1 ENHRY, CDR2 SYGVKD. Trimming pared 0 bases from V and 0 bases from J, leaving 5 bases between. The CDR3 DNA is TGTGCCATCAGTGAGTCGGGGGTGAACACTGAAGCTTTCTTT. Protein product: CAISESGVNTEAFF.

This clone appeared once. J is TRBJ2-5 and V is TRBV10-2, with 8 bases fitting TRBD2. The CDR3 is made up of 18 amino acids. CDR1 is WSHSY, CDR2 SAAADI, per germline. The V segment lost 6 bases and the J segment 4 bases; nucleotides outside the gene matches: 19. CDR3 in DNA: TGCGCCAGCAGGAGGGGGTGGAGTGGCGGGGGGCTCGGAGAGACCCAGTACTTC. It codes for CASRRGWSGGGLGETQYF.

As DNA, the CDR3 is TGTGCCAGCAGTAGAGGACAGGGTTGGTACGAGCAGTACTTC. It yields the protein CASSRGQGWYEQYF. V and J are TRBV27 and TRBJ2-7, with 8 bases matching TRBD1. The junction had 7 bases not matched to a gene; V was cut back by 5 bases and J by 4 bases. The CDR3 loop spans 14 amino acids. Looked up from germline, CDR1 is MNHEY and CDR2 is SMNVEV (reference sequence).

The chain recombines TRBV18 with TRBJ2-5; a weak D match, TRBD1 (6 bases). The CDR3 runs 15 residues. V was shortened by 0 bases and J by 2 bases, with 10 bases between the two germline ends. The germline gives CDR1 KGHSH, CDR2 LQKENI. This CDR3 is CASSPPGHLQETQYF. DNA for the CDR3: TGTGCCAGCTCACCACCGGGACACTTACAAGAGACCCAGTACTTC.

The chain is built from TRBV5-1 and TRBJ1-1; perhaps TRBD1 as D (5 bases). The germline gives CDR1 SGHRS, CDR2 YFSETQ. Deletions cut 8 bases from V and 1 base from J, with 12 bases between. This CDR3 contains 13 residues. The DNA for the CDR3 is TGCGCCAGTAATTGGGGGGAGAACACTGAAGCTTTCTTT. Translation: CASNWGENTEAFF.

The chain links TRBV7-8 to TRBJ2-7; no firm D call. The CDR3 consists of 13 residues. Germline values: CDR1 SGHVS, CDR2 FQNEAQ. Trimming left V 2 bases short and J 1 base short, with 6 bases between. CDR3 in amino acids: CASSLTRSYEQYF. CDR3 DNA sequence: TGTGCCAGCAGCTTAACACGGTCCTACGAGCAGTACTTC.

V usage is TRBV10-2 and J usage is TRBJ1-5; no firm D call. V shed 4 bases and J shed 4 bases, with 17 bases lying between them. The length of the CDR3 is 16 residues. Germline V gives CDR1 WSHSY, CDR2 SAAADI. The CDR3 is CASSAAVRRENQPQHF. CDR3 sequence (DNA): TGCGCCAGCAGTGCCGCGGTTCGACGGGAAAATCAGCCCCAGCATTTT.

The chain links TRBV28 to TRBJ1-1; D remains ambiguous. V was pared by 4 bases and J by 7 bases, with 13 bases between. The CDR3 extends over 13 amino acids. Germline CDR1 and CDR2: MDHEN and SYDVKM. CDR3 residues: CASSSGNRVEAFF. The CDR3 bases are TGTGCCAGCAGTTCGGGAAATAGGGTTGAAGCTTTCTTT.

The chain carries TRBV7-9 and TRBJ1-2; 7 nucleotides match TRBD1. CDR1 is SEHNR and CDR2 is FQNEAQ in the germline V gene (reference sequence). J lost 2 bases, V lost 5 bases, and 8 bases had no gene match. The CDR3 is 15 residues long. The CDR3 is CASSTFDRVNYGYTF. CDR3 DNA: TGTGCCAGCAGCACATTCGACAGGGTGAACTATGGCTACACCTTC. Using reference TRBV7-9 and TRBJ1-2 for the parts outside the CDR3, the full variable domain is DTGVSQNPRHKITKRGQNVTFRCDPISEHNRLYWYRQTLGQGPEFLTYFQNEAQLEKSRLLSDRFSAERPKGSFSTLEIQRTEQGDSAMYLCASSTFDRVNYGYTFGSGTRLTVV.

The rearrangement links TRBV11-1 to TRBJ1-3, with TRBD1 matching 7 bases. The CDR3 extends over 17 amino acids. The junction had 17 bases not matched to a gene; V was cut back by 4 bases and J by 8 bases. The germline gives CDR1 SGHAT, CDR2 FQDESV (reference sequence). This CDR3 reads CASSSSPRQGQGYTIYF. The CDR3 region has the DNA TGTGCCAGCAGCTCATCACCTAGACAGGGACAAGGGTACACCATATATTTT.

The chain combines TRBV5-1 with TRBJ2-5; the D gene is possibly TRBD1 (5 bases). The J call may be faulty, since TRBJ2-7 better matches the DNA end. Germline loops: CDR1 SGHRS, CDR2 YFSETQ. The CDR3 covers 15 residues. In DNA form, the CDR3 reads TGCGCCAGCAGCTTGGTATCAGGGCCCCAGTACGAGCAGTACTTC. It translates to CASSLVSGPQYEQYF.

The CDR3 nucleotides read TGTGCCAGCAGTTTTGTTGGGCGGGAGCCCCAGTACTTC. This translates into CASSFVGREPQYF. This chain joins TRBV27 and TRBJ2-5; 7 bases fit TRBD2. Germline CDR1 MNHEY, CDR2 SMNVEV (reference sequence). This CDR3 contains 13 residues. V dropped 3 bases and J dropped 9; count of bases not matched to a gene: 7.

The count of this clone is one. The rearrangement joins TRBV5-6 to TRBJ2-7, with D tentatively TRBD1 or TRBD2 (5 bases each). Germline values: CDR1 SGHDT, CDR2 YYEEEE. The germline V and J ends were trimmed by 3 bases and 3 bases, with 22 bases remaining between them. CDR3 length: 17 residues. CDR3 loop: CASSYAGTPTRSYEQYF. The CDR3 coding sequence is TGTGCCAGCAGCTATGCCGGGACCCCAACAAGAAGCTACGAGCAGTACTTC.

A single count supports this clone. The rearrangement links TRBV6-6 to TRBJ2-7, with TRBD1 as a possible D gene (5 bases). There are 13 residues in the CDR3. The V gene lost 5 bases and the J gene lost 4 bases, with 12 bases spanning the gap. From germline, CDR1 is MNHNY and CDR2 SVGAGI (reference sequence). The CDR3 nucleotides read TGTGCCAGCAGTCGAGACAGTCAGTACGAGCAGTACTTC. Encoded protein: CASSRDSQYEQYF.

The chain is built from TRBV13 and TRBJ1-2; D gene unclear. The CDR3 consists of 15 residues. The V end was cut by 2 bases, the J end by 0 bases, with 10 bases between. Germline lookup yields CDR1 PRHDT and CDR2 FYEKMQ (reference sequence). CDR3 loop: CASSLIGRPNYGYTF. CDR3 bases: TGTGCCAGCAGCTTAATAGGCAGGCCTAACTATGGCTACACCTTC.

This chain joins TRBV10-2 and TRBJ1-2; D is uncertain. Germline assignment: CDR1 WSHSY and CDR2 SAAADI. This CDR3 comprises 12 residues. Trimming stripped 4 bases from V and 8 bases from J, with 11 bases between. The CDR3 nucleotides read TGCGCCAGCAGTGCGACCCCCTGGGGCTACACCTTC. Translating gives CASSATPWGYTF.

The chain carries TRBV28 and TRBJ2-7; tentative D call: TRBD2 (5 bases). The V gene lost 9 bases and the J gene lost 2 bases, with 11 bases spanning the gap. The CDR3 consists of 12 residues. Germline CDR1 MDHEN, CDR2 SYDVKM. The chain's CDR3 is CASEGTTYEQYF. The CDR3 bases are TGTGCCAGTGAGGGAACTACCTACGAGCAGTACTTC.

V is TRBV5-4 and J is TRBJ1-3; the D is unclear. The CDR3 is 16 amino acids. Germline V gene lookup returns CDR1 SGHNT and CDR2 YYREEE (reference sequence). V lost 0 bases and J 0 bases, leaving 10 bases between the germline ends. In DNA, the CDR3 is TGTGCCAGCAGCTTGGATGGTGGCCGCTCTGGAAACACCATATATTTT. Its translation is CASSLDGGRSGNTIYF.

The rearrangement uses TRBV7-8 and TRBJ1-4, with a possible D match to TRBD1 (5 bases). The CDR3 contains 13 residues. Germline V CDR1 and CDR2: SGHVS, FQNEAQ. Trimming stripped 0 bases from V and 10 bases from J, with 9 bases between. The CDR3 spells CASSLAGGGKLFF. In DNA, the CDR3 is TGTGCCAGCAGCTTAGCTGGGGGGGGAAAACTGTTTTTT. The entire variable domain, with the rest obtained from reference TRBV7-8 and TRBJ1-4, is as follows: GAGVSQSPRYKVAKRGQDVALRCDPISGHVSLFWYQQALGQGPEFLTYFQNEAQLDKSGLPSDRFFAERPEGSVSTLKIQRTQQEDSAVYLCASSLAGGGKLFFGSGTQLSVL.

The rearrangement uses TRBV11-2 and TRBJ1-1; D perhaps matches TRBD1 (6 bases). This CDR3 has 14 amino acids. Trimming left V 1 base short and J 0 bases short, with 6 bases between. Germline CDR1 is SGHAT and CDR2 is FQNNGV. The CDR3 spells CASSLGTVNTEAFF. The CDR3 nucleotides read TGTGCCAGCAGCTTAGGGACAGTGAACACTGAAGCTTTCTTT.

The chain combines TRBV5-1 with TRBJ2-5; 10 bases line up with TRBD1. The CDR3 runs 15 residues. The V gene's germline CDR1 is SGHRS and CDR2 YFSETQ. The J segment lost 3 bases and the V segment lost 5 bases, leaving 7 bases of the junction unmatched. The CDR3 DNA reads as TGCGCCAGCAGTTCGTTTGGGACAGGGGAAGAGACCCAGTACTTC. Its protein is CASSSFGTGEETQYF. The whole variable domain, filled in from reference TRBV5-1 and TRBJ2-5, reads KAGVTQTPRYLIKTRGQQVTLSCSPISGHRSVSWYQQTPGQGLQFLFEYFSETQRNKGNFPGRFSGRQFSNSRSEMNVSTLELGDSALYLCASSSFGTGEETQYFGPGTRLLVL.

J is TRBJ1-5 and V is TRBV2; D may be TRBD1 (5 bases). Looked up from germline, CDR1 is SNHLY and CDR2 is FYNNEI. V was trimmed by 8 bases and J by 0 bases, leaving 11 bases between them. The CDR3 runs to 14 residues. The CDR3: CASSIRDSNQPQHF. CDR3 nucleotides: TGTGCCAGCTCGATCAGGGATAGCAATCAGCCCCAGCATTTT.

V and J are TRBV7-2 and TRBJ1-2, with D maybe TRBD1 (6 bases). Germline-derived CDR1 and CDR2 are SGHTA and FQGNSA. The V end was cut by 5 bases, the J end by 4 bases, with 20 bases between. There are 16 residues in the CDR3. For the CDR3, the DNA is TGTGCCAGCAGCCAAGATCTCCCCGGACAGCCCTATGGCTACACCTTC. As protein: CASSQDLPGQPYGYTF.

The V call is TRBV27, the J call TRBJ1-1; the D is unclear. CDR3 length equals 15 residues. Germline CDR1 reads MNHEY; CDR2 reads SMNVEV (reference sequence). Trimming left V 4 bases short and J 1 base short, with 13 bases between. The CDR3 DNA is TGTGCCAGCAGTTCCTTCGGACTGGCGAACACTGAAGCTTTCTTT. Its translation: CASSSFGLANTEAFF.

As DNA, the CDR3 is TGTGCCAGCAGCTTGGCCCCGGGGCACCTCTTGGACTATGGCTACACCTTC. As protein: CASSLAPGHLLDYGYTF. The chain employs TRBV5-4 and TRBJ1-2, with TRBD1 as a possible D gene (5 bases). This CDR3 comprises 17 residues. The germline CDR1 and CDR2 sequences are SGHNT and YYREEE (reference sequence). V lost 0 bases and J 3 bases, leaving 18 bases between the germline ends.

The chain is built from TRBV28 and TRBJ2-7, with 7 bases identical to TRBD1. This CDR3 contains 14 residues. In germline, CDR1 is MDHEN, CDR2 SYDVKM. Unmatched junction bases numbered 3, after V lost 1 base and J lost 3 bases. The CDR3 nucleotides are TGTGCCAGCAGTTTATCGGGACAGCGCTACGAGCAGTACTTC. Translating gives CASSLSGQRYEQYF.

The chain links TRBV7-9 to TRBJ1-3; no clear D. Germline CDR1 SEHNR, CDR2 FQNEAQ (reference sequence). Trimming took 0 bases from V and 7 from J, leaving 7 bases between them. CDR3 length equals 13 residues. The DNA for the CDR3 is TGTGCCAGCAGCTTAGCGGGGAGTAACACCATATATTTT. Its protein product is CASSLAGSNTIYF.

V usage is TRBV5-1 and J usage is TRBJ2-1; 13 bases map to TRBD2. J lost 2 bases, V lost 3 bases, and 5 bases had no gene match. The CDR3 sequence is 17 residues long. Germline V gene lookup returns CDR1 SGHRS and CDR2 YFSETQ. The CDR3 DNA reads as TGCGCCAGCAGCTCGGGACTAGCGGGGCCCACCTACAATGAGCAGTTCTTC. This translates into CASSSGLAGPTYNEQFF.